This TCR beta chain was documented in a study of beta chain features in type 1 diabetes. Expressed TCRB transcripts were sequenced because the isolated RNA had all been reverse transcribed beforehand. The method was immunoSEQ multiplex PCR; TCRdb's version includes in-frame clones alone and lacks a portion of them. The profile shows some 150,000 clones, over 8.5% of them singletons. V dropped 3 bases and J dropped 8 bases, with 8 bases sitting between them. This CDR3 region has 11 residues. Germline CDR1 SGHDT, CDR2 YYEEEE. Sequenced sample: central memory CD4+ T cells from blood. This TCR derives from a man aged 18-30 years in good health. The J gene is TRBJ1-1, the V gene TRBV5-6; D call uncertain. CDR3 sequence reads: CASSYQQEAFF. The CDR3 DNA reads TGTGCCAGCAGCTACCAACAGGAAGCTTTCTTT.